Reported below is one T cell receptor (beta chain). The data stem from a study of beta chain features in type 1 diabetes. Background on the study: Across all samples, some 98 million sorted cells were examined.

The germline gives CDR1 SEHNR, CDR2 FQNEAQ (reference sequence). V lost 8 bases and J lost 0, with 16 bases in between. CDR3 length: 16 residues. Every bit of the isolated RNA underwent reverse transcription, so sequencing read expressed TCRB transcripts. Sequencing was performed with immunoSEQ multiplex PCR; in TCRdb, only in-frame clones are kept and a portion is missing. The repertoire holds about 180,000 clones, about 13% seen once, with 0.62% in the top ten. The chain employs TRBV7-9 and TRBJ1-4; D not certain. The TCR sequence derives from a woman under 30 in good health. Sample: central memory CD4+ T cells from blood. The CDR3 sequence: CASSPAAASTNEKLFF. The CDR3 nucleotides read TGTGCCAGCTCCCCCGCGGCAGCCTCAACTAATGAAAAACTGTTTTTT.